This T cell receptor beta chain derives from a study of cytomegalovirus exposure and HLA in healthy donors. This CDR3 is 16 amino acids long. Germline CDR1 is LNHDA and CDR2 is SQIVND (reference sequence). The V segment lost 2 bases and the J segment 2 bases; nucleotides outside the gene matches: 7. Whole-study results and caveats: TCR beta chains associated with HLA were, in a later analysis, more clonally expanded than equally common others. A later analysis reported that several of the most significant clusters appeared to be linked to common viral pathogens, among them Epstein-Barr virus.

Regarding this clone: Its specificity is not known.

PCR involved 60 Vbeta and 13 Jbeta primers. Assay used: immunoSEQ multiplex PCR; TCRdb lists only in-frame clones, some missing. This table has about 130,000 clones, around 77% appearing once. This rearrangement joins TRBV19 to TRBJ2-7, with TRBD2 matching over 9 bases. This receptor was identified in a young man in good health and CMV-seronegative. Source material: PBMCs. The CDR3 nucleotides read TGTGCCAGTAGTATAACAGGTAGCGGGGGAGCCTACGAGCAGTACTTC. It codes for CASSITGSGGAYEQYF.